This T cell receptor (beta chain) was recorded in a study of T-cell memory formation after mild COVID-19. This CDR3 is 14 amino acids long. The germline V and J ends were trimmed by 5 bases and 8 bases, with 18 bases remaining between them. Germline CDR1 is DFQATT and CDR2 is SNEGSKA (reference sequence). TCRdb reprocessed the 5' RACE reads via MiXCR and lists one record per CDR3 protein. The sample has 500,000 to 650,000 distinct CDR3 sequences, about a fifth seen once. The gene calls are TRBV20-1 and TRBJ1-4, with D tentatively TRBD1 (6 bases). The sample was PBMCs or a T cell subset sorted from them (not recorded which). This receptor was obtained from an adult woman who had mild COVID-19 (a few samples of this study predate the infection). Cell type and time point are not known. The CDR3 spells CSAPPHREVEKLFF. CDR3 DNA sequence: TGCAGTGCTCCCCCTCACAGGGAGGTCGAAAAACTGTTTTTT.